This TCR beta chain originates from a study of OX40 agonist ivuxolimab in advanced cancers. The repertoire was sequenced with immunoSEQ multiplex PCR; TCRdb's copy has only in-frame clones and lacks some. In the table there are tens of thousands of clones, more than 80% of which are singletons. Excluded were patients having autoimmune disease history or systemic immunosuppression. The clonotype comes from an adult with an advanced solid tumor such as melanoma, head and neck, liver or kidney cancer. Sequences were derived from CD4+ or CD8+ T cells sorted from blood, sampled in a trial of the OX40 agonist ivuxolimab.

In nucleotides, the CDR3 is TGCGCCAGCAGCCAATCCGGGTGGGGTGAAAAACTGTTTTTT. This encodes CASSQSGWGEKLFF. This chain joins TRBV4-1 and TRBJ1-4, with D hard to call. CDR1 and CDR2 (germline): MGHRA, YSYEKL. This CDR3 is built from 14 residues. V gave up 2 bases and J gave up 7 bases, with 11 bases separating them.